This T cell receptor beta chain is drawn from a study of vaccination and CD4 T cells after COVID-19. Treatment specified: roughly ten-day PBMC culture with coronavirus spike peptide pools or control peptides (ViraFEST assay). Cultured CD4+ T-cell DNA underwent Oncomine TCR Beta short-read sequencing. TCRdb processed the PCR reads anew with MiXCR; each CDR3 protein has one entry. The sample gives under 25,000 distinct CDR3 sequences, over 55% of which show up once; less than 10% is in the top ten. A remark on this clonotype: Its antigen is not known.

The V and J ends lost 1 base and 8 bases respectively, with 14 bases between them. The CDR3 covers 14 residues. Germline V gives CDR1 SGHTA, CDR2 FQGNSA. The chain has TRBV7-2 and TRBJ1-2, with a weak D call TRBD1 (6 bases). Sequencing was performed on CD4+ T cells from blood, cultured in vitro. The receptor comes from a human donor who had recovered from COVID-19. In nucleotides, the CDR3 is TGTGCCAGCAGCTTAGGTATCCAGGGGACGGGCTACACCTTC. Protein product: CASSLGIQGTGYTF.